This T cell receptor beta chain comes out of a study of blood T cells in healthy people across ages. Comment on this clonotype: Its antigen remains unidentified. The junction and the germline gene differ at one end; a read error may be behind it.

Study-wide results and limits: Long-lived donors carried more naive CD4+ cells and greater diversity than aged donors. Older age went with lower TCR beta diversity per million T cells, in a roughly linear way.

A second PCR, run for roughly 7 to 12 cycles, used a sample-barcoded 5' primer plus a J-beta primer mix. MiXCR, applied by TCRdb to the 5' RACE reads, yields one record per CDR3 protein. The data show some 760,000 distinct CDR3 sequences, approximately 25% seen once. The same data also contributed to another study, on T cells of mothers and their children. From that paper: The sample comes from eight or nine healthy Caucasian donors: mothers and children.

The origin of this receptor is a boy between 10 and 17 years old in good health. The sequenced material came from blood.

The CDR3 loop is CATSDPGQAVF. The CDR3 DNA reads as TGTGCCACCAGTGATCCGGGACAGGCCGTCTTC. V and J are TRBV24-1 and TRBJ2-7; 8 nucleotides match TRBD1. CDR1 is KGHDR, CDR2 SFDVKD, per germline. The CDR3 covers 11 residues.